This TCR beta chain was found in a study of response to subunit inactivated influenza vaccine. The study, taken as a whole, reports: There was a suggestion from the authors that each seasonal influenza vaccination recruits few new T cells.

This clonotype was recorded many times. Its antigen is as yet unknown. This CDR3 comprises 14 residues. V lost 3 bases and J lost 6, with 15 bases in between. The germline gives CDR1 SGHAT, CDR2 FQNNGV. Each CDR3 protein is one row after TCRdb ran MiXCR on the RT-PCR reads. The table shows hundreds of thousands of distinct CDR3 sequences, with under 9% occurring only once. The rearrangement joins TRBV11-2 to TRBJ2-7; D might be TRBD1 (8 bases). The sequence came from a man aged 50 to 75 who received an inactivated influenza vaccine. This sample comprised PBMCs from blood, obtained less than 30 months after vaccination. CDR3 coding DNA: TGTGCCAGCAGCTTTGGACAGGGAGGGGGCGAGCAGTACTTC. This sequence encodes CASSFGQGGGEQYF.